The entry below describes one T cell receptor beta chain. The antigen remains undetermined. This record comes from a study of graft-versus-host responses after intestinal transplantation. Study in general: Grafts that recipients had were multivisceral, liver-intestinal, or isolated intestinal transplants. Findings and limits, study-wide: GvH clones occurred in recipient marrow; some first appeared in ileum or blood.

Profiled with immunoSEQ multiplex PCR; TCRdb holds only in-frame clones, not every one. The repertoire includes some 25,000 clones, 90% to 95% of them detected once, and 0.82% sits in the top ten. Trimming took 4 bases from V and 3 from J, leaving 20 bases between them. CDR1 is SGDLS, CDR2 YYNGEE, per germline. CDR3 size: 17 residues. Material: PBMCs, obtained just over 29 days after intestinal transplant. The sequence came from a human patient who received an intestinal transplant, so some T cells may come from the graft donor. V is TRBV9 and J is TRBJ2-1, with a weak D call TRBD1 (5 bases). The CDR3 sequence: CASSPRDRGLLYNEQFF. The CDR3 bases are TGTGCCAGCAGCCCCCGAGATAGGGGCCTTCTCTACAATGAGCAGTTCTTC.